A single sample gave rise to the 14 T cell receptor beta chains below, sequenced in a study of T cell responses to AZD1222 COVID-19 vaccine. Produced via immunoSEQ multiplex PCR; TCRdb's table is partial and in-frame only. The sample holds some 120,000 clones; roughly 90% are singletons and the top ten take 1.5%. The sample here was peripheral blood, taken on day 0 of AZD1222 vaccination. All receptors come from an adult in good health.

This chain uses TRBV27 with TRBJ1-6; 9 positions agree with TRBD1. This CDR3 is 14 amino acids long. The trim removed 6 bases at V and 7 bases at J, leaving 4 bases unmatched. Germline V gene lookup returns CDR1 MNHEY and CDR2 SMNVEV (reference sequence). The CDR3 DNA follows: TGTGCCAGCAGCTTGACAGGGGGAAATTCACCCCTCCACTTT. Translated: CASSLTGGNSPLHF.

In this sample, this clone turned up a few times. The CDR3 reads CASSQDRSTDTQYF. The CDR3 DNA reads as TGCGCCAGCAGCCAAGATAGAAGCACAGATACGCAGTATTTT. The chain joins TRBV4-3 to TRBJ2-3; unclear D gene. Trimming took 0 bases from V and 0 from J, leaving 4 bases between them. Germline loops: CDR1 LGHNA, CDR2 YSLEER. CDR3 length: 14 residues.

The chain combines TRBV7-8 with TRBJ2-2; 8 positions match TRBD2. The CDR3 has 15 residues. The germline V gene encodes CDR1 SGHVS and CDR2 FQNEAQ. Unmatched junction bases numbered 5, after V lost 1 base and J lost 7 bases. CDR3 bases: TGTGCCAGCAGCTTAGGGACTAGCTCGGGCGGGGAGCTGTTTTTT. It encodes CASSLGTSSGGELFF.

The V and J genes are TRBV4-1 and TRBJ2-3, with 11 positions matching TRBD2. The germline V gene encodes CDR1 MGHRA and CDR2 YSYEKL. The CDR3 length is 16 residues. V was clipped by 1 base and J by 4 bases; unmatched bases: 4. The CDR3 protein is CASSQAIAGGPDTQYF. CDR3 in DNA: TGCGCCAGCAGCCAAGCTATAGCGGGGGGGCCAGATACGCAGTATTTT.

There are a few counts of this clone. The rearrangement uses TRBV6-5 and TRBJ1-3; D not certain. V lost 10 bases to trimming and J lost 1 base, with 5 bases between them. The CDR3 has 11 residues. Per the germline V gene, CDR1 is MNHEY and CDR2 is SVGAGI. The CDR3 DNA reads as TGTGCCATCCGATCTGGAAACACCATATATTTT. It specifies CAIRSGNTIYF.

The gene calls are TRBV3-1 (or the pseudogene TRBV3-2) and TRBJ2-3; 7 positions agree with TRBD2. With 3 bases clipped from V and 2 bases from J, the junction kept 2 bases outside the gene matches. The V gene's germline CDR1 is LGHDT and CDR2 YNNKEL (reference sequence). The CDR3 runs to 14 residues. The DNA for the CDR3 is TGTGCCAGCAGCCACAGCGGGATCACAGATACGCAGTATTTT. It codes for CASSHSGITDTQYF.

CDR3 in amino acids: CASSPTGQGRKPFSYEQYF. DNA of the CDR3: TGTGCCAGCTCACCGACTGGACAGGGTCGAAAACCGTTCTCCTACGAGCAGTACTTC. The V gene is TRBV18, the J gene TRBJ2-7; TRBD1 matches at 8 bases. The CDR3 totals 19 residues. With V trimmed by 3 bases and J by 0 bases, 16 bases remained unmatched. Looked up from germline, CDR1 is KGHSH and CDR2 is LQKENI.

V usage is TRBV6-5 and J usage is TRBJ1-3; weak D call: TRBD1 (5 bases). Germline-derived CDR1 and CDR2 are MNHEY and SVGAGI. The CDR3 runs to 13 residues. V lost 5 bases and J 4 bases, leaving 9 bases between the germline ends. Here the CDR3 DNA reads TGTGCCAGCAGTCAGCCAGGGGGAAACACCATATATTTT. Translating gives CASSQPGGNTIYF.

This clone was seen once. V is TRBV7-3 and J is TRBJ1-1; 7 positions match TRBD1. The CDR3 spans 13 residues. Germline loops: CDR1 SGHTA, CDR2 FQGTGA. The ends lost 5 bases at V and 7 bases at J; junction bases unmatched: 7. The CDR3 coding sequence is TGTGCCAGCAGCCCCAATAACAGGGGTGAAGCTTTCTTT. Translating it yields CASSPNNRGEAFF.

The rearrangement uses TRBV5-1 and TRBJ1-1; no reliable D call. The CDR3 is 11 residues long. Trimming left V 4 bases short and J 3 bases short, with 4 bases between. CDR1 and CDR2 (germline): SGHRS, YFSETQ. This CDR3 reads CASSPHTEAFF. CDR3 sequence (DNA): TGCGCCAGCAGCCCGCACACTGAAGCTTTCTTT.

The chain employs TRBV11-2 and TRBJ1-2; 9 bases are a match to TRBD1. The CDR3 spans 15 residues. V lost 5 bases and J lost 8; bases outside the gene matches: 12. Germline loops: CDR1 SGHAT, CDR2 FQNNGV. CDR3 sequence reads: CASSGRQGVPGGYTF. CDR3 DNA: TGTGCCAGCAGCGGTCGACAGGGGGTCCCTGGGGGCTACACCTTC.

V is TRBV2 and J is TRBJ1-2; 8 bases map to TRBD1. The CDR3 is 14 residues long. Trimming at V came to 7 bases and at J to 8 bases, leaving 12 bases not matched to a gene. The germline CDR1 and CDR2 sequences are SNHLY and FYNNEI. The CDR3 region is CASNEWTGRGGYTF. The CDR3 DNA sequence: TGTGCCAGCAACGAATGGACAGGGCGGGGCGGCTACACCTTC.

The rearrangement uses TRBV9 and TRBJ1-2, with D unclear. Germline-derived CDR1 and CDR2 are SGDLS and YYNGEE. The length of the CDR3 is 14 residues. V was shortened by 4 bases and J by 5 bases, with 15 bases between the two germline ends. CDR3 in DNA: TGTGCCAGCAGCCTTATGCCCGAGAATTATGGCTACACCTTC. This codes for CASSLMPENYGYTF.

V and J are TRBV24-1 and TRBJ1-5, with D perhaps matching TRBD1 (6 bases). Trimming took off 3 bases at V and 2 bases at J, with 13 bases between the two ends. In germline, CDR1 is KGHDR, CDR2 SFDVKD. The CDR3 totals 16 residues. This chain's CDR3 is CATSDPTGDRNQPQHF. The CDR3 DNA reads TGTGCCACCAGTGATCCGACAGGAGACCGCAATCAGCCCCAGCATTTT.